The 18 T cell receptor beta chains listed next were all sequenced from one sample in a study of T cell responses to AZD1222 COVID-19 vaccine. Only in-frame clones appear in the TCRdb table, and some are missing; sequencing was by immunoSEQ multiplex PCR. The sample yields roughly 85,000 clones, approximately 86% seen once. Source: peripheral blood, taken on day 0 of MenACWY control vaccination. These receptors came from an adult in good health.

V and J are TRBV10-3 and TRBJ1-1; unclear D gene. V was trimmed by 3 bases and J by 5 bases, leaving 13 bases between them. CDR1 and CDR2 (germline): ENHRY, SYGVKD. The CDR3 has 14 amino acids. The CDR3 region has the DNA TGTGCCATCAGTGATCCCCGGAGAAGGACTGAAGCTTTCTTT. It is translated as CAISDPRRRTEAFF.

The chain combines TRBV4-3 with TRBJ1-2, with a tentative D call TRBD1 (5 bases). Trimming shortened V by 4 bases and J by 11 bases, and 26 bases separated the two germline ends. Per the germline V gene, CDR1 is LGHNA and CDR2 is YSLEER. The CDR3 has 16 amino acids. The CDR3 DNA reads as TGCGCCAGCAGCCCGGGGCTTGAAGTCTATGCGGCGAGTTACACCTTC. Translation: CASSPGLEVYAASYTF.

This chain joins TRBV6-5 and TRBJ2-5, with 9 bases that match TRBD1. From germline, CDR1 is MNHEY and CDR2 SVGAGI. This CDR3 contains 15 residues. J gave up 3 bases and V 2 bases, and 4 bases lay outside the gene matches. For the CDR3, the DNA is TGTGCCAGCAGTTACGGGGGACAGGGTAAAGAGACCCAGTACTTC. Translation gives CASSYGGQGKETQYF.

The genes are TRBV10-3 and TRBJ2-7; TRBD1 matches 8 bases. Looked up from germline, CDR1 is ENHRY and CDR2 is SYGVKD. After removal of 5 bases from V and 3 bases from J, the junction contained 6 bases not matched to a gene. The CDR3 is 14 residues long. CDR3 in DNA: TGTGCCATCAGTCCGGGACAGGCTAACTACGAGCAGTACTTC. It specifies CAISPGQANYEQYF.

V and J are TRBV7-9 and TRBJ1-2; 8 bases fit TRBD1. Trimming at V came to 5 bases and at J to 1 base, leaving 6 bases not matched to a gene. Germline CDR1 is SEHNR and CDR2 is FQNEAQ (reference sequence). The CDR3 loop spans 15 amino acids. The CDR3, as DNA: TGTGCCAGCAGCCCGGGACAGGCGTTTAACTATGGCTACACCTTC. It yields the protein CASSPGQAFNYGYTF.

The chain employs TRBV19 and TRBJ2-3; 11 bases match TRBD2. The CDR3 is 13 residues long. Germline V gene data show CDR1 as LNHDA and CDR2 as SQIVND (reference sequence). The trim removed 5 bases at V and 8 bases at J, leaving 3 bases unmatched. The CDR3 region has the DNA TGTGCCAGTAGTGGCACTAGCGGGGGTACGCAGTATTTT. Amino acid sequence: CASSGTSGGTQYF. The full variable domain, rest sourced from reference TRBV19 and TRBJ2-3, is DGGITQSPKYLFRKEGQNVTLSCEQNLNHDAMYWYRQDPGQGLRLIYYSQIVNDFQKGDIAEGYSVSREKKESFPLTVTSAQKNPTAFYLCASSGTSGGTQYFGPGTRLTVL.

V and J are TRBV2 and TRBJ1-5; 7 bases fit TRBD1. CDR1 and CDR2 (germline): SNHLY, FYNNEI. Trimming removed 8 bases from V and 8 bases from J; junction bases left unmatched: 9. The CDR3 sequence is 13 residues long. The CDR3 DNA reads as TGTGCCAGCCGCTCGACAGGGCTTAAGCCCCAGCATTTT. Protein sequence: CASRSTGLKPQHF.

This clone occurred a few times. The chain carries TRBV15 and TRBJ1-1, with a possible D match to TRBD1 (5 bases). The CDR3 is made up of 14 amino acids. The germline V and J ends were trimmed by 6 bases and 4 bases, with 15 bases remaining between them. The germline V gene has CDR1 LNHNV and CDR2 YYDKDF (reference sequence). CDR3 DNA: TGTGCCACCAGAAGGGGCCCAGAGGCCACTGAAGCTTTCTTT. It encodes CATRRGPEATEAFF.

The J gene is TRBJ1-4, the V gene TRBV11-3, with 11 bases matching TRBD1. CDR3 length equals 15 residues. V shed 3 bases and J 8 bases; nucleotides not matched to a gene: 5. Germline V gene lookup returns CDR1 SGHNT and CDR2 YENEEA. The CDR3 loop reads CASSFGTGGFEKLFF. The CDR3 nucleotides are TGTGCCAGCAGCTTTGGGACAGGGGGGTTCGAAAAACTGTTTTTT.

This chain joins TRBV11-1 and TRBJ2-7; 8 positions agree with TRBD1. CDR3 length: 13 residues. V was clipped by 5 bases and J by 2 bases; unmatched bases: 2. CDR1 SGHAT and CDR2 FQDESV come from the germline V gene (reference sequence). The CDR3 region has the DNA TGTGCCAGCAGCCTACAGGGGGCCTACGAGCAGTACTTC. This encodes CASSLQGAYEQYF.

This clone was recorded only once. The same CDR3 is also encoded by other DNA sequences in this sample. This chain joins TRBV12-3 or TRBV12-4 and TRBJ1-2; D is uncertain. V was pared by 5 bases and J by 2 bases, with 9 bases between. The CDR3 extends over 13 amino acids. CDR3: CASSLGQNYGYTF. Written as DNA, the CDR3 is TGTGCCAGCAGTCTCGGTCAGAACTATGGCTACACCTTC.

In this sample, this clone turned up a few times. The chain has TRBV7-9 and TRBJ2-7; 9 bases match TRBD1. In germline, CDR1 is SEHNR, CDR2 FQNEAQ (reference sequence). CDR3 length equals 14 residues. V lost 5 bases, J lost 7 bases, and 9 bases stayed unmatched. DNA for the CDR3: TGTGCCAGCAGCCTGGGACAGGGTGGTGAGGAGCAGTACTTC. Residues: CASSLGQGGEEQYF. The variable domain in full, completed from reference TRBV7-9 and TRBJ2-7, reads DTGVSQNPRHKITKRGQNVTFRCDPISEHNRLYWYRQTLGQGPEFLTYFQNEAQLEKSRLLSDRFSAERPKGSFSTLEIQRTEQGDSAMYLCASSLGQGGEEQYFGPGTRLTVT.

This chain uses TRBV6-2 or TRBV6-3 with TRBJ1-2, with D uncertain. V lost 1 base and J 13 bases, leaving 13 bases between the germline ends. The germline V gene encodes CDR1 MNHEY and CDR2 SVGEGT. The CDR3 length is 12 residues. The CDR3 DNA sequence: TGTGCCAGCAGTTACTTCGGGGTCCAGAGCACCTTC. This translates into CASSYFGVQSTF.

The chain recombines TRBV27 with TRBJ1-1, with no clear D. The CDR3 spans 9 residues. Germline V gene data show CDR1 as MNHEY and CDR2 as SMNVEV (reference sequence). The V and J ends lost 9 bases and 1 base respectively, with 0 bases between them. CDR3 residues: CARNTEAFF. The CDR3 DNA follows: TGTGCCAGGAACACTGAAGCTTTCTTT.

V and J are TRBV5-1 and TRBJ2-3, with D possibly matching TRBD2 (6 bases). Germline assignment: CDR1 SGHRS and CDR2 YFSETQ. This CDR3 spans 16 amino acids. The ends were cut back, 0 bases at V and 1 base at J, with 12 bases in the middle. The CDR3 is CASSLGGGFGTDTQYF. CDR3 coding DNA: TGCGCCAGCAGCTTGGGCGGAGGGTTTGGCACAGATACGCAGTATTTT.

The rearrangement uses TRBV7-2 and TRBJ1-5, with 10 bases fitting TRBD1. This CDR3 has 16 amino acids. The V gene's germline CDR1 is SGHTA and CDR2 FQGNSA. Trimming took 5 bases from V and 3 from J; bases not matched to a gene: 7. CDR3: CASSATTGGVNQPQHF. Written as DNA, the CDR3 is TGTGCCAGCAGCGCCACGACAGGGGGCGTCAATCAGCCCCAGCATTTT.

The chain is built from TRBV19 and TRBJ1-6; possibly TRBD1 for D (6 bases). This CDR3 has 14 residues. The V gene lost 5 bases and the J gene lost 4 bases, with 9 bases spanning the gap. The germline CDR1 and CDR2 sequences are LNHDA and SQIVND (reference sequence). CDR3 region: CASSPGEYNSPLHF. Here the CDR3 DNA reads TGTGCCAGTAGTCCAGGGGAGTATAATTCACCCCTCCACTTT.

The chain uses TRBV2 and TRBJ2-2; maybe TRBD1 (6 bases). Germline CDR1 reads SNHLY; CDR2 reads FYNNEI. The V gene lost 6 bases and the J gene lost 0 bases, with 11 bases spanning the gap. CDR3 length: 15 amino acids. In DNA, the CDR3 is TGTGCCAGCAGCCGACAGGTCACGAACACCGGGGAGCTGTTTTTT. Translation: CASSRQVTNTGELFF.